These 24 T cell receptor beta chains were all obtained from the same sample, sequenced in a study of T cell clonality in common variable immunodeficiency. Here immunoSEQ multiplex PCR was the method, and the copy in TCRdb shows in-frame clones only, minus some. This sample comprises roughly 40,000 clones, none seen once only. Their cognate antigens are unknown. The study, taken as a whole, reports: Common variable immunodeficiency TCR beta sequences reportedly had fewer deletions and N-nucleotide insertions.

The sequencing input was peripheral blood mononuclear cells. All receptors derive from a human donor with common variable immunodeficiency.

This clone came up a few times. From the germline J gene comes the end of the CDR3, since the read stops 3 residues before it. This chain joins TRBV7-2 and TRBJ1-3, with D possibly matching TRBD1 (6 bases). This CDR3 contains 15 residues. The germline V gene encodes CDR1 SGHTA and CDR2 FQGNSA. Trimming cost V 2 bases and J 4 bases, with 12 bases left between them. The sequenced part of the CDR3 DNA is TGTGCCAGCAGCTTATGGACAGTTACCGGAAACACC. Residues: CASSLWTVTGNT. In full, the CDR3 is CASSLWTVTGNTIYF.

This clone was seen ten or more times. The sequenced fragment ends 3 residues before the CDR3 boundary, so the rest is inferred from the germline J gene. The chain combines TRBV23-1 with TRBJ2-7; a weak D match, TRBD1 (6 bases). TRBV23-1 is an open reading frame, and its role is uncertain. V was shortened by 1 base and J by 2 bases, with 12 bases between the two germline ends. CDR3 length: 15 residues. CDR3 sequence: CASSQLSGAPYEQYF. The part of the CDR3 DNA that was read is TGCGCCAGCAGTCAATTGTCAGGGGCCCCCTACGAG.

On this clone itself: The DNA ends 3 residues before the CDR3 does, and the rest of the CDR3 is filled in from the germline J gene. The rearrangement joins TRBV13 to TRBJ2-1; 9 nucleotides match TRBD2. CDR1 is PRHDT, CDR2 FYEKMQ, per germline (reference sequence). The CDR3 is 16 amino acids. Trimming at V came to 5 bases and at J to 6 bases, leaving 11 bases not matched to a gene. The part of the CDR3 DNA that was read is TGTGCCAGCAGCCCCAGGCCGGGACTAGCCTTCAATGAG. Translation gives CASSPRPGLAFNE. The complete CDR3 protein is CASSPRPGLAFNEQFF.

There are a few counts of this clone. The sequence runs out 3 residues before the end of the CDR3; the remainder is reconstructed from the germline J gene. The chain has TRBV30 and TRBJ1-3; 8 positions match TRBD1. Germline V gene data show CDR1 as GTSNPN and CDR2 as SVGIG (reference sequence). V dropped 0 bases and J dropped 4; count of bases not matched to a gene: 8. CDR3 length: 16 residues. The CDR3 DNA, read in part, is TGTGCCTGGAGTGTAGTCAGGGGGCAGCCCGGAAACACC. Translating gives CAWSVVRGQPGNT. The CDR3 reads in full as CAWSVVRGQPGNTIYF.

This clone occurred many times. An end of the junction differs from the germline gene, which may be a read error. The read terminates 3 residues before the CDR3 end, so the remaining end is supplied by the germline J gene. The J gene is TRBJ2-1, the V gene TRBV4-2; D is possibly TRBD2 (5 bases). Per germline, CDR1 LGHNA and CDR2 YNFKEQ. There are 17 residues in the CDR3. CDR3 loop: CASSRIRAEVSYNEQFF. The CDR3 bases that were read are TGCGCCAGCAGTCGAATTCGAGCGGAAGTCTCCTACAATGAG.

This clone came up many times. The sequenced fragment ends 3 residues before the CDR3 boundary, so the rest is inferred from the germline J gene. This chain joins TRBV19 and TRBJ2-6; possible D gene TRBD2, 6 bases. This CDR3 has 17 amino acids. From germline, CDR1 is LNHDA and CDR2 SQIVND (reference sequence). The V gene lost 5 bases and the J gene lost 0 bases, with 14 bases spanning the gap. CDR3 sequence reads: CASSSGTRRSGANVLTF. The DNA read from the CDR3 is TGTGCCAGTAGTTCCGGGACTCGCCGCTCTGGGGCCAACGTC.

This clone was picked up many times. The read gets to within 3 residues of the CDR3 end, and the germline J gene fills in the rest. The chain joins TRBV28 to TRBJ1-3; TRBD1 matches 7 bases. CDR1 and CDR2 from the germline V gene are MDHEN and SYDVKM. V lost 4 bases and J lost 7; bases outside the gene matches: 7. The CDR3 is 14 residues long. Partial CDR3 DNA: TGTGCCAGCAGTTCTGGACAGGCCCCGAACACC. It is translated as CASSSGQAPNT. The CDR3 as a whole reads CASSSGQAPNTIYF.

This clone was detected only a few times. Read data end 3 residues before the CDR3 end; the end is taken from the germline J gene. The gene calls are TRBV20-1 and TRBJ2-5; 9 positions agree with TRBD1. The ends lost 5 bases at V and 0 bases at J; junction bases unmatched: 7. This CDR3 contains 15 residues. Per the germline V gene, CDR1 is DFQATT and CDR2 is SNEGSKA (reference sequence). The CDR3 sequence is CSAAHGQGYQETQYF. The DNA read from the CDR3 is TGCAGTGCTGCCCATGGACAGGGGTACCAAGAGACC.

This clone was detected many times. The DNA ends 3 residues before the CDR3 does, and the rest of the CDR3 is filled in from the germline J gene. J is TRBJ1-1 and V is TRBV19, with D tentatively TRBD1 (6 bases). This CDR3 contains 13 residues. Germline V lookup: CDR1 LNHDA, CDR2 SQIVND (reference sequence). The V and J ends lost 5 bases and 6 bases respectively, with 13 bases between them. CDR3 residues: CASSPTGKSEAFF. Partial CDR3 DNA: TGTGCCAGTAGTCCCACAGGGAAGTCTGAA.

In its sample, this clone was seen a few times. A read error may produce the germline difference seen at one junction end. The read gets to within 3 residues of the CDR3 end, and the germline J gene fills in the rest. V usage is TRBV7-9 and J usage is TRBJ2-2; D is perhaps TRBD1 (6 bases). Looked up from germline, CDR1 is SEHNR and CDR2 is FQNEAQ (reference sequence). The CDR3 is made up of 13 amino acids. The part of the CDR3 DNA that was read is TGTGCCAGCAGCTTAGTGGGGGCCGGTGAG. It specifies CASSLVGAGE. The complete CDR3 protein is CASSLVGAGELFF.

This clone has more than one count but fewer than ten. CDR3 DNA (partial): TGTGCCAGTGGACTAGCGCCTAGCTCCTACAATGAG. Its protein product is CASGLAPSSYNE. The whole CDR3 sequence is CASGLAPSSYNEQFF. The chain recombines TRBV19 with TRBJ2-1; 9 bases match TRBD2. The CDR3 end is not reached by the read, which stops 3 residues before it; the germline J gene fills it in. V shed 8 bases and J 0 bases; nucleotides not matched to a gene: 5. CDR3 length equals 15 residues. Per the germline V gene, CDR1 is LNHDA and CDR2 is SQIVND (reference sequence).

This clone was counted between two and nine times. The read terminates 3 residues before the CDR3 end, so the remaining end is supplied by the germline J gene. The chain uses TRBV29-1 and TRBJ2-7; 10 positions match TRBD2. Looked up from germline, CDR1 is SQVTM and CDR2 is ANQGSEA. V lost 5 bases, J lost 3 bases, and 7 bases stayed unmatched. The CDR3 spans 14 residues. The DNA read from the CDR3 is TGCAGCGTTAGCGCTAGCGGGAGTATCTACGAG. As protein: CSVSASGSIYE. The whole CDR3 is CSVSASGSIYEQYF.

A remark on this clone: The read ends 3 residues before the CDR3 terminus; that terminus is restored from the germline J gene. The chain carries TRBV19 and TRBJ2-7, with unresolved D. CDR1 and CDR2 from the germline V gene are LNHDA and SQIVND (reference sequence). Trimming took off 10 bases at V and 1 base at J, with 14 bases between the two ends. There are 13 residues in the CDR3. The CDR3 is CATLDTTSYEQYF. The sequenced CDR3 bases are TGTGCCACCCTTGATACGACATCCTACGAG.

CDR3 DNA, as far as it was read: TGTGCCAGCAGCTTAACAGGGGTTCGCACCGGGGAG. Its protein is CASSLTGVRTGE. The entire CDR3 protein reads CASSLTGVRTGELFF. The chain links TRBV7-9 to TRBJ2-2; 7 bases match TRBD1. The read gets to within 3 residues of the CDR3 end, and the germline J gene fills in the rest. Germline trimming cut 2 bases from V and 4 bases from J; bases unmatched to any gene: 4. The V gene's germline CDR1 is SEHNR and CDR2 FQNEAQ (reference sequence). This CDR3 spans 15 amino acids.

This clone has at least ten counts. The CDR3 goes on 3 residues after the read ends, and that part is filled in from the germline J gene. V gene TRBV7-8 combines with J gene TRBJ2-1; 8 bases agree with TRBD1. Germline CDR1 reads SGHVS; CDR2 reads FQNEAQ. The CDR3 spans 16 residues. Trimming removed 4 bases from V and 6 bases from J; junction bases left unmatched: 11. CDR3: CASSYRDRPSPNEQFF. CDR3 bases read: TGTGCCAGCAGCTATCGGGACAGGCCGTCGCCCAATGAG. The whole variable domain, remainder taken from reference TRBV7-8 and TRBJ2-1, is GAGVSQSPRYKVAKRGQDVALRCDPISGHVSLFWYQQALGQGPEFLTYFQNEAQLDKSGLPSDRFFAERPEGSVSTLKIQRTQQEDSAVYLCASSYRDRPSPNEQFFGPGTRLTVL.

A remark on this clone: The CDR3 goes on 3 residues after the read ends, and that part is filled in from the germline J gene. The J gene is TRBJ1-4, the V gene TRBV7-2, with D maybe TRBD1 (6 bases). This CDR3 contains 13 residues. Germline V gene lookup returns CDR1 SGHTA and CDR2 FQGNSA. Trimming left V 5 bases short and J 8 bases short, with 12 bases between. This chain's CDR3 is CASSTGGREKLFF. CDR3 DNA, as far as it was read: TGTGCCAGCAGCACCGGGGGGCGAGAAAAA.

This clone was seen many times. The read falls 3 residues short of the CDR3 end, and the missing part is taken from the germline J gene. The J gene is TRBJ1-1, the V gene TRBV5-1; D is perhaps TRBD1 (5 bases). Trimming pared 0 bases from V and 5 bases from J, leaving 14 bases between. Germline V CDR1 and CDR2: SGHRS, YFSETQ. The CDR3 consists of 15 residues. The DNA read from the CDR3 is TGCGCCAGCAGCTTGGGGGGCAAACATCCGACTGAA. Its translation: CASSLGGKHPTE. The CDR3 in full is CASSLGGKHPTEAFF. Using reference TRBV5-1 and TRBJ1-1 for the parts outside the CDR3, the full variable domain is KAGVTQTPRYLIKTRGQQVTLSCSPISGHRSVSWYQQTPGQGLQFLFEYFSETQRNKGNFPGRFSGRQFSNSRSEMNVSTLELGDSALYLCASSLGGKHPTEAFFGQGTRLTVV.

A remark on this clone: The read stops 3 residues short of the end of the CDR3; the missing end is completed from the germline J gene. The chain combines TRBV19 with TRBJ2-3, with D possibly being TRBD1 or TRBD2 (5 bases each). V was pared by 2 bases and J by 1 base, with 7 bases between. Per the germline V gene, CDR1 is LNHDA and CDR2 is SQIVND (reference sequence). The CDR3 has 14 amino acids. This CDR3 is CASSIRGGTDTQYF. The sequenced CDR3 bases are TGTGCCAGTAGTATAAGGGGAGGCACAGATACG. The full variable domain, rest sourced from reference TRBV19 and TRBJ2-3, is DGGITQSPKYLFRKEGQNVTLSCEQNLNHDAMYWYRQDPGQGLRLIYYSQIVNDFQKGDIAEGYSVSREKKESFPLTVTSAQKNPTAFYLCASSIRGGTDTQYFGPGTRLTVL.

This clone was recorded a few times. The CDR3 is cut off 3 residues early in the read; its end comes from the germline J gene. The rearrangement joins TRBV2 to TRBJ2-7; 9 bases are shared with TRBD1. The ends lost 4 bases at V and 3 bases at J; junction bases unmatched: 7. CDR1 is SNHLY and CDR2 is FYNNEI in the germline V gene. This CDR3 comprises 15 residues. The DNA read from the CDR3 is TGTGCCAGCAGTGGACAGGGGGAAAGGGGCTACGAG. Encoded protein: CASSGQGERGYE. In full, the CDR3 is CASSGQGERGYEQYF. Looking up the rest from reference TRBV2 and TRBJ2-7 gives the full variable domain: EPEVTQTPSHQVTQMGQEVILRCVPISNHLYFYWYRQILGQKVEFLVSFYNNEISEKSEIFDDQFSVERPDGSNFTLKIRSTKLEDSAMYFCASSGQGERGYEQYFGPGTRLTVT.

This clone was detected a few times. Coverage ceases 3 residues before the CDR3 finishes, and the germline J gene fills in the end. The chain is built from TRBV5-1 and TRBJ2-7; 7 nucleotides match TRBD1. Germline-derived CDR1 and CDR2 are SGHRS and YFSETQ. Trimming removed 0 bases from V and 0 bases from J; junction bases left unmatched: 6. This CDR3 spans 16 amino acids. The DNA read from the CDR3 is TGCGCCAGCAGCTTGGAATCAGGGGGTAGCTCCTACGAG. Residues: CASSLESGGSSYE. The whole CDR3 sequence reads CASSLESGGSSYEQYF.

In the case of this clone: The read gets to within 3 residues of the CDR3 end, and the germline J gene fills in the rest. This chain joins TRBV18 and TRBJ1-1, with D maybe TRBD1 (6 bases). The CDR3 is 13 amino acids. The germline V gene has CDR1 KGHSH and CDR2 LQKENI. Trimming took 5 bases from V and 7 from J, leaving 14 bases between them. This CDR3 is CASSFNRDVEAFF. CDR3 bases read: TGTGCCAGCTCATTCAACAGGGATGTTGAA.

This clone has only a few counts. This CDR3 reads CASSPPTGGDTQYF. The sequenced part of the CDR3 DNA is TGTGCCAGCTCACCACCTACCGGGGGGGATACG. The V gene is TRBV18, the J gene TRBJ2-3; 7 nucleotides agree with TRBD2. The DNA ends 3 residues before the CDR3 does, and the rest of the CDR3 is filled in from the germline J gene. This CDR3 has 14 amino acids. Germline-derived CDR1 and CDR2 are KGHSH and LQKENI. With 0 bases clipped from V and 6 bases from J, the junction kept 3 bases outside the gene matches.

Points on this clone: Coverage ceases 3 residues before the CDR3 finishes, and the germline J gene fills in the end. The chain uses TRBV11-1 and TRBJ2-5; 9 bases are shared with TRBD1. The ends lost 8 bases at V and 4 bases at J; junction bases unmatched: 5. Germline loops: CDR1 SGHAT, CDR2 FQDESV (reference sequence). The CDR3 contains 13 residues. The DNA read from the CDR3 is TGTGCCAGCCGGACAGGGGCTAGAGAGACC. Protein product: CASRTGARET. The CDR3 in full is CASRTGARETQYF.

This clone was recorded many times. From the germline J gene comes the end of the CDR3, since the read stops 3 residues before it. The gene calls are TRBV10-3 and TRBJ2-7, with 9 bases matching TRBD1. The CDR3 loop spans 12 amino acids. Per the germline V gene, CDR1 is ENHRY and CDR2 is SYGVKD. The ends lost 10 bases at V and 3 bases at J; junction bases unmatched: 4. The CDR3 reads CATGTGNYEQYF. CDR3 bases read: TGTGCCACAGGGACAGGGAACTACGAG.